The 15 T cell receptor beta chains below were found in one sample sequenced in a study of blood T cell repertoires in COVID-19. Sequencing was performed with immunoSEQ multiplex PCR; in TCRdb, only in-frame clones are kept and a portion is missing. The sample contains about 43,000 clones, about nine tenths of which appear only once. Material: peripheral blood. Receptor source: a human donor in a cohort sampled during active COVID-19.

The V and J genes are TRBV5-6 and TRBJ1-1, with a tentative D call TRBD1 (5 bases). Trimming stripped 0 bases from V and 0 bases from J, with 6 bases between. This CDR3 comprises 14 residues. Per the germline V gene, CDR1 is SGHDT and CDR2 is YYEEEE. CDR3 region: CASSLGRVNTEAFF. The CDR3 DNA follows: TGTGCCAGCAGCTTGGGCAGGGTGAACACTGAAGCTTTCTTT.

This clone has just one count. This sequence joins TRBV19 and TRBJ1-5; maybe TRBD1 (5 bases). V lost 3 bases to trimming and J lost 3 bases, with 18 bases between them. Germline V lookup: CDR1 LNHDA, CDR2 SQIVND (reference sequence). There are 17 residues in the CDR3. CDR3 coding DNA: TGTGCCAGTAGTATTGCCCTGGGGCGCGCGGTCAATCAGCCCCAGCATTTT. Amino acids: CASSIALGRAVNQPQHF.

The rearrangement links TRBV5-1 to TRBJ2-3; TRBD2 might be the D (5 bases). CDR3 length: 16 amino acids. V dropped 1 base and J dropped 1 base, with 13 bases sitting between them. Germline lookup yields CDR1 SGHRS and CDR2 YFSETQ. For the CDR3, the DNA is TGCGCCAGCAGCTTGCCCCAGGAGGAGCGCACAGATACGCAGTATTTT. Translating gives CASSLPQEERTDTQYF.

The V and J genes are TRBV3-1 (or the pseudogene TRBV3-2) and TRBJ2-7, with 8 positions matching TRBD2. CDR3 length: 15 residues. CDR1 and CDR2 (germline): LGHDT, YNNKEL (reference sequence). With 0 bases clipped from V and 5 bases from J, the junction kept 6 bases outside the gene matches. CDR3 protein: CASSQDSSGSHEQYF. CDR3 bases: TGTGCCAGCAGCCAAGACTCCAGCGGGAGTCACGAGCAGTACTTC.

The J gene is TRBJ2-7, the V gene TRBV29-1; 7 bases agree with TRBD2. Germline-derived CDR1 and CDR2 are SQVTM and ANQGSEA. Trimming took 8 bases from V and 10 from J; bases not matched to a gene: 14. This CDR3 spans 12 amino acids. The CDR3 DNA follows: TGCAGCTTTTCAGTGGTGGGAGGGCCCCAGTACTTC. Protein product: CSFSVVGGPQYF.

The table lists this clone with a count of one. V gene TRBV19 combines with J gene TRBJ1-5; perhaps TRBD1 as D (6 bases). Germline-derived CDR1 and CDR2 are LNHDA and SQIVND (reference sequence). The CDR3 runs 14 residues. V was trimmed by 6 bases and J by 6 bases, leaving 15 bases between them. CDR3 DNA: TGTGCCAGTAGAACCTCGGGGGGCGTTCAGCCCCAGCATTTT. It encodes CASRTSGGVQPQHF.

The V call is TRBV28, the J call TRBJ1-5; D gene unclear. Per germline, CDR1 MDHEN and CDR2 SYDVKM. The CDR3 length is 14 residues. V shed 8 bases and J shed 6 bases, with 17 bases lying between them. CDR3: CASAGSGYGQPQHF. The CDR3 nucleotides are TGTGCCAGCGCGGGTAGCGGGTACGGTCAGCCCCAGCATTTT.

The V call is TRBV5-1, the J call TRBJ2-3; tentatively, D is TRBD1 (6 bases). Germline values: CDR1 SGHRS, CDR2 YFSETQ. The CDR3 covers 15 residues. V was pared by 4 bases and J by 0 bases, with 12 bases between. CDR3 coding DNA: TGCGCCAGCAGCCAGACAGGCCCCAGCACAGATACGCAGTATTTT. The encoded protein is CASSQTGPSTDTQYF.

The rearrangement uses TRBV19 and TRBJ1-4; D is undetermined. V was cut by 5 bases and J by 2 bases, with 15 bases left in between. The V gene's germline CDR1 is LNHDA and CDR2 SQIVND (reference sequence). This CDR3 has 16 amino acids. CDR3 region: CASSVDWVRTNEKLFF. DNA of the CDR3: TGTGCCAGTAGTGTGGACTGGGTTAGGACTAATGAAAAACTGTTTTTT.

The V gene is TRBV10-3, the J gene TRBJ2-7, with TRBD1 as a possible D gene (5 bases). The V gene lost 8 bases and the J gene lost 1 base, with 12 bases spanning the gap. The CDR3 sequence is 13 residues long. Germline loops: CDR1 ENHRY, CDR2 SYGVKD. The CDR3 sequence: CAIGAVQSYEQYF. The DNA of the CDR3 is TGTGCCATCGGGGCGGTACAATCCTACGAGCAGTACTTC.

This clone came up once. The chain couples TRBV29-1 to TRBJ2-6; D is ambiguous. Trimming removed 7 bases at V and 2 bases at J, with 6 bases between. The CDR3 has 12 amino acids. Germline V gives CDR1 SQVTM, CDR2 ANQGSEA. The CDR3 loop is CSGQTGANVLTF. In nucleotides, the CDR3 is TGCAGCGGGCAAACTGGGGCCAACGTCCTGACTTTC.

In this sample, this clone turned up a few times. The chain employs TRBV28 and TRBJ2-7, with 8 bases identical to TRBD1. There are 14 residues in the CDR3. Trimming at V came to 2 bases and at J to 3 bases, leaving 3 bases not matched to a gene. Germline V CDR1 and CDR2: MDHEN, SYDVKM. This chain's CDR3 is CASSLTGQGYEQYF. CDR3 sequence (DNA): TGTGCCAGCAGTTTAACAGGACAGGGCTACGAGCAGTACTTC.

J is TRBJ1-2 and V is TRBV19; TRBD1 aligns across 7 bases. Germline trimming cut 1 base from V and 3 bases from J; bases unmatched to any gene: 5. CDR3 length: 15 amino acids. Germline CDR1 and CDR2: LNHDA and SQIVND (reference sequence). In DNA form, the CDR3 reads TGTGCCAGTAGTATAGCCGCGGGGACAGACTATGGCTACACCTTC. This gives the protein CASSIAAGTDYGYTF.

This chain uses TRBV12-3 or TRBV12-4 with TRBJ2-7; D perhaps matches TRBD1 (5 bases). The CDR3 extends over 13 amino acids. V gave up 5 bases and J gave up 5 bases, with 13 bases separating them. The CDR3 is CASSGRAGNEQYF. CDR3 bases: TGTGCCAGCAGTGGCAGGGCTGGAAACGAGCAGTACTTC.

This clone was seen more than once but under ten times. The chain recombines TRBV10-3 with TRBJ1-5, with 9 bases that match TRBD1. Germline CDR1 reads ENHRY; CDR2 reads SYGVKD. The CDR3 has 13 residues. After removal of 6 bases from V and 7 bases from J, the junction contained 4 bases not matched to a gene. The chain's CDR3 is CAISPGTGQPQHF. DNA for the CDR3: TGTGCCATCAGCCCCGGGACAGGGCAGCCCCAGCATTTT.